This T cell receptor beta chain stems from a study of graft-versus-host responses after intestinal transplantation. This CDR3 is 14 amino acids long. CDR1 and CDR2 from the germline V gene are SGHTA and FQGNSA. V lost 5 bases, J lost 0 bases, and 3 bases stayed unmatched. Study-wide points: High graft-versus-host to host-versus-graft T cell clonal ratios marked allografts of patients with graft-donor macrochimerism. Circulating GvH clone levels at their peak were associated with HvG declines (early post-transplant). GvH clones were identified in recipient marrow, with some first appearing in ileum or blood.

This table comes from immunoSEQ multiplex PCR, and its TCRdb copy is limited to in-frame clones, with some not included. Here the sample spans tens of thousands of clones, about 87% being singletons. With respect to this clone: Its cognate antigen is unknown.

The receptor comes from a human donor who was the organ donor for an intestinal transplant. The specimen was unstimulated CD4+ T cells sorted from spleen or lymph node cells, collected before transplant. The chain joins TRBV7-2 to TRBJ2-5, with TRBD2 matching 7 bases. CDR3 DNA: TGTGCCAGCAGCGTAACTAGCGACCAAGAGACCCAGTACTTC. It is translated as CASSVTSDQETQYF.